The entry below describes one T cell receptor beta chain. Antigen specificity is unknown. V lost 0 bases and J 1 base, leaving 4 bases between the germline ends. The CDR3 extends over 15 amino acids. CDR1 and CDR2 from the germline V gene are MRHNA and SNTAGT. This sample is part of a study of CD8 T cells in Susac syndrome. Study-level points and caveats: As acknowledged by the study, its TCR sequencing and HLA analysis included a relatively small number of individuals.

TCR beta sequencing was performed on blood CD8+ and CD4+ T cells. Controls were age- and sex-matched healthy donors. Roughly 0.45 to 1 ug RNA was reverse transcribed with random hexamers. Amplification of TCR beta CDR3 used immunoSEQ multiplex PCR across 54 Vbeta and 13 Jbeta. TCRdb independently ran MiXCR on the immunoSEQ multiplex PCR reads; one entry per CDR3 protein. The table shows 53,000 or so distinct CDR3 sequences, with roughly 93% occurring only once. The TCR sequence derives from a human donor in good health. The sample consisted of CD8+ T cells from PBMCs. This chain connects TRBV6-4 to TRBJ2-6; no definite D call. The CDR3 loop reads CASSDSRSGANVLTF. CDR3 sequence (DNA): TGTGCCAGCAGTGACTCAAGATCTGGGGCCAACGTCCTGACTTTC.